The text below deals with one T cell receptor beta chain. Looked up from germline, CDR1 is SQVTM and CDR2 is ANQGSEA. The CDR3 loop spans 14 amino acids. V lost 0 bases and J 6 bases, leaving 14 bases between the germline ends. The record originates from a study of blood T cell repertoires in COVID-19. On the study more broadly: Material from acute and convalescent COVID-19 was sourced from the United States, Italy and Spain.

The assay was immunoSEQ multiplex PCR, and TCRdb's table has in-frame clones only and misses some. Among roughly 110,000 clones listed, approximately 90% were seen once. The chain combines TRBV29-1 with TRBJ1-2; TRBD1 is a possible D gene (5 bases). This clonotype was sampled from a man in his fifties or sixties with active or convalescent COVID-19. Specimen: peripheral blood. As DNA, the CDR3 is TGCAGCGTTGAAGACCCAAGAACAGGACATGGCTACACCTTC. As protein: CSVEDPRTGHGYTF. The full variable domain, in which reference TRBV29-1 and TRBJ1-2 provide the parts outside the CDR3, is SAVISQKPSRDICQRGTSLTIQCQVDSQVTMMFWYRQQPGQSLTLIATANQGSEATYESGFVIDKFPISRPNLTFSTLTVSNMSPEDSSIYLCSVEDPRTGHGYTFGSGTRLTVV.